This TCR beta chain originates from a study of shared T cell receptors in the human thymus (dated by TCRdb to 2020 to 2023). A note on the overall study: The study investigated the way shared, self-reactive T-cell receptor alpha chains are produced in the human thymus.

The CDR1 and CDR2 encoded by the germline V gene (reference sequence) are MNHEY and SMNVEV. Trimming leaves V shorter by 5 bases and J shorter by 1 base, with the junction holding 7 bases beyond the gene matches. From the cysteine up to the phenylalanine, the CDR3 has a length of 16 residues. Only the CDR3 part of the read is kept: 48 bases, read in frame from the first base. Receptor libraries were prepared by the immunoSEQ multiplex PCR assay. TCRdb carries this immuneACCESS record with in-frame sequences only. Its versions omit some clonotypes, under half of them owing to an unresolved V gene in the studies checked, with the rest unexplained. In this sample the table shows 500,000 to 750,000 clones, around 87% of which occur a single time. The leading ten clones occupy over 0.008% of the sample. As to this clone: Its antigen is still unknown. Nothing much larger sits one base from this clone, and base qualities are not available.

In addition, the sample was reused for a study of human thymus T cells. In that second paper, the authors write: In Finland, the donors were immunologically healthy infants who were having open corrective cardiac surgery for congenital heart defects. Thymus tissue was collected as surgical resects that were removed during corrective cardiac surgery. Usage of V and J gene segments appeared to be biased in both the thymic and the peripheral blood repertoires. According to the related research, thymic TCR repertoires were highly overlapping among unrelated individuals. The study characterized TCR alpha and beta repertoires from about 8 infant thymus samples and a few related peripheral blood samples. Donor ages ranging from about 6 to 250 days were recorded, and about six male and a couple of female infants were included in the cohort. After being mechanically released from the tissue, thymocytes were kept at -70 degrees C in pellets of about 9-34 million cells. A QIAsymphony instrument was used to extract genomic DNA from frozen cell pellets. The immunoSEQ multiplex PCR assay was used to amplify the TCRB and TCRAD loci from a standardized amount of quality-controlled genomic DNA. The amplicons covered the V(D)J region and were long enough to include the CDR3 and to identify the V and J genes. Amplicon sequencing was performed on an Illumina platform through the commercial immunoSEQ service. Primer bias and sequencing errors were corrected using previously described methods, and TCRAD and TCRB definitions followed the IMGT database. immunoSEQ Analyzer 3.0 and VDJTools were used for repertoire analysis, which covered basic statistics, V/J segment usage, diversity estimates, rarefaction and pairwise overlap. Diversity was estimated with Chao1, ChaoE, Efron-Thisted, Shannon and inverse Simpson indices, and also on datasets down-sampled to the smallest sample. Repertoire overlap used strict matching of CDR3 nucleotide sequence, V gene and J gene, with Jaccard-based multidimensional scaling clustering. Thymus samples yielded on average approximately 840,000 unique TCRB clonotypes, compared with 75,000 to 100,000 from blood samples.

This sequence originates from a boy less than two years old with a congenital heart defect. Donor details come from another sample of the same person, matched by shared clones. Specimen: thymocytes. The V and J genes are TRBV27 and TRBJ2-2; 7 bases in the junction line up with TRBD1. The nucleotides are TGTGCCAGCAGTGCCTCCGGGACAGTGAACACCGGGGAGCTGTTTTTT. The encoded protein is CASSASGTVNTGELFF.